This T cell receptor (beta chain) is from a study of T-cell reconstitution after alpha-beta-depleted transplantation in children. The sample holds a few counts of this clonotype. Trimming pared 3 bases from V and 2 bases from J, leaving 12 bases between. The germline gives CDR1 SGHRS, CDR2 YFSETQ. The CDR3 contains 14 residues. Preparing the TCRbeta library involved the use of unique molecular identifiers. TCRdb itself ran the PCR reads through MiXCR, one entry per CDR3 protein. The sample lists about 130,000 distinct CDR3 sequences; 9.7% were seen once. The sequencing here drew on PBMCs, mostly from graft donor cells, taken 180 days after TCRalphabeta/CD19-depleted stem cell transplant. The clonotype originates from a girl under three years old who had a stem cell transplant for combined immunodeficiency, so the T cells may come from the graft donor. The rearrangement joins TRBV5-1 to TRBJ2-7, with D tentatively TRBD2 (6 bases). The CDR3, as DNA: TGCGCCAGCAGCTGGCCGGGAGTCACCTACGAGCAGTACTTC. It is translated as CASSWPGVTYEQYF. The full variable domain, in which reference TRBV5-1 and TRBJ2-7 provide the parts outside the CDR3, is KAGVTQTPRYLIKTRGQQVTLSCSPISGHRSVSWYQQTPGQGLQFLFEYFSETQRNKGNFPGRFSGRQFSNSRSEMNVSTLELGDSALYLCASSWPGVTYEQYFGPGTRLTVT.